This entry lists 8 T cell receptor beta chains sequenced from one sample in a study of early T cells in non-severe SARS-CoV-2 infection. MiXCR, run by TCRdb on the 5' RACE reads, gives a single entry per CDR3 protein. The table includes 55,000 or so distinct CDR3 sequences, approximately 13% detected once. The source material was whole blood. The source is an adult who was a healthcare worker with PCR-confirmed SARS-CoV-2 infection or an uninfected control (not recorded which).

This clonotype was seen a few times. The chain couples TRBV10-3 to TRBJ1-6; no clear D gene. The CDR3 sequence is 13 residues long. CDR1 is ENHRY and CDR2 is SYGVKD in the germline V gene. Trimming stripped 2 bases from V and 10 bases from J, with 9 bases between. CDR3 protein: CAISEAALSPLHF. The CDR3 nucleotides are TGTGCCATCAGTGAGGCAGCTTTGTCACCCCTCCACTTT.

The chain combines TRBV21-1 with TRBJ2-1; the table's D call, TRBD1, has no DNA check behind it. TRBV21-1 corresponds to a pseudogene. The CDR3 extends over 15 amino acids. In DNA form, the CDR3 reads TGTGCCAGCAGCAATAGAGGGGACACCTACAATGAGCAGTTCTTC. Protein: CASSNRGDTYNEQFF.

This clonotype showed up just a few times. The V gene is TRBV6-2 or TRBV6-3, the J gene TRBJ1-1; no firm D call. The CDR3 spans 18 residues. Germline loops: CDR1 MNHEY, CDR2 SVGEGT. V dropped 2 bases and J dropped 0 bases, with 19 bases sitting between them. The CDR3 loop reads CASSYGLREKTLNTEAFF. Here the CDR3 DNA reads TGTGCCAGCAGTTACGGGTTGAGGGAGAAGACCTTGAACACTGAAGCTTTCTTT.

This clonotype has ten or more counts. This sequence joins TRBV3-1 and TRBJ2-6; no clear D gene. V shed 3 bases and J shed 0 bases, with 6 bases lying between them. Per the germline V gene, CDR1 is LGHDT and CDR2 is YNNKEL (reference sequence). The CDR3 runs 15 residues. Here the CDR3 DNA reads TGTGCCAGCAGCCAGGCCTCCTCTGGGGCCAACGTCCTGACTTTC. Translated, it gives CASSQASSGANVLTF. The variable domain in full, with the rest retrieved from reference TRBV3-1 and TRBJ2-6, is DTAVSQTPKYLVTQMGNDKSIKCEQNLGHDTMYWYKQDSKKFLKIMFSYNNKELIINETVPNRFSPKSPDKAHLNLHINSLELGDSAVYFCASSQASSGANVLTFGAGSRLTVL.

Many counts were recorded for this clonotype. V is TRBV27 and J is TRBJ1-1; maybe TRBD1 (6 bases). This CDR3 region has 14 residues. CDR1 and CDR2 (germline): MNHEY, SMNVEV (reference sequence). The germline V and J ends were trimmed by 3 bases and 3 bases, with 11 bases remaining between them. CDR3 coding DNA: TGTGCCAGCAGTTTCGGAGGGGGGGACACTGAAGCTTTCTTT. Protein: CASSFGGGDTEAFF.

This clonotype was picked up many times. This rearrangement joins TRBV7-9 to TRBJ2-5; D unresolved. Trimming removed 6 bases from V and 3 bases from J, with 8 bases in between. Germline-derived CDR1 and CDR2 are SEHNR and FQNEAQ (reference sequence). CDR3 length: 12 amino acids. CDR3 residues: CASRWQEETQYF. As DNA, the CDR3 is TGTGCCAGCAGGTGGCAAGAAGAGACCCAGTACTTC.

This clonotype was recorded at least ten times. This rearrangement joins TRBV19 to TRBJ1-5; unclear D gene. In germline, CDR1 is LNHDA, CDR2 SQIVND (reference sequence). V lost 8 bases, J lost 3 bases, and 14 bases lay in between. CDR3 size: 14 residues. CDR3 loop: CASGLKVDNQPQHF. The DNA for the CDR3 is TGTGCCAGTGGGTTAAAGGTGGACAATCAGCCCCAGCATTTT.

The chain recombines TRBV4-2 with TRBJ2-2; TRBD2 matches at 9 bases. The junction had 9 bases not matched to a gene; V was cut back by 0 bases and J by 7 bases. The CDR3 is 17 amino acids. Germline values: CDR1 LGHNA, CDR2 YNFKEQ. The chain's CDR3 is CASSQDGLAGFGGELFF. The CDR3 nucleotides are TGTGCCAGCAGCCAAGATGGGCTAGCGGGGTTCGGCGGGGAGCTGTTTTTT.